The 21 T cell receptor beta chains given below trace back to one sample, sequenced in a study of blood T cell repertoires in COVID-19 (dated by TCRdb to 2019 to 2021). The library was made by the immunoSEQ multiplex PCR assay. TCRdb limited this immuneACCESS table to in-frame rearrangements with V and J called. A share of clones is missing; checked studies link under half to unresolved V genes, and the rest is unexplained. This sample comprises fewer than 400,000 clones, roughly 90% of them detected only once. The ten largest clones capture 2.9% of the sample. Material for sequencing was peripheral blood. The receptors originated from a woman in her twenties or thirties with COVID-19, enrolled during active disease.

The V call is TRBV7-8, the J call TRBJ1-3; tentative D call: TRBD1 (5 bases). Per the germline V gene, CDR1 is SGHVS and CDR2 is FQNEAQ. V was shortened by 3 bases and J by 8 bases, with 11 bases between the two germline ends. This CDR3 contains 13 residues. The CDR3 sequence: CASSFGGGYTIYF. Written as DNA, the CDR3 is TGTGCCAGCAGCTTTGGCGGGGGATACACCATATATTTT.

This chain joins TRBV5-1 and TRBJ1-2; 10 bases match TRBD1. Germline V CDR1 and CDR2: SGHRS, YFSETQ. The CDR3 sequence is 15 residues long. J was trimmed by 3 bases and V by 2 bases; bases with no gene match: 4. The CDR3: CASSFGTGAYYGYTF. The CDR3 nucleotides are TGCGCCAGCAGCTTCGGGACAGGGGCCTACTATGGCTACACCTTC.

This clone appeared once. This chain links TRBV5-1 with TRBJ1-1; a possible D gene is TRBD1 (5 bases). Trimming cost V 0 bases and J 7 bases, with 16 bases left between them. CDR1 is SGHRS, CDR2 YFSETQ, per germline. The CDR3 is 15 residues long. CDR3 sequence: CASSLASGREFEAFF. CDR3 DNA sequence: TGCGCCAGCAGCTTGGCTTCAGGGAGGGAATTTGAAGCTTTCTTT.

This clone was counted a single time. V is TRBV2 and J is TRBJ1-5, with D unresolved. Trimming took 5 bases from V and 5 from J, leaving 10 bases between them. CDR1 is SNHLY, CDR2 FYNNEI, per germline. This CDR3 spans 13 amino acids. CDR3 loop: CASSTGRDQPQHF. For the CDR3, the DNA is TGTGCCAGCAGTACCGGTCGCGATCAGCCCCAGCATTTT.

The rearrangement uses TRBV18 and TRBJ2-7; 7 bases line up with TRBD1. This CDR3 comprises 14 residues. Germline-derived CDR1 and CDR2 are KGHSH and LQKENI. The trim removed 3 bases at V and 2 bases at J, leaving 4 bases unmatched. CDR3: CASSPGTVTYEQYF. In DNA, the CDR3 is TGTGCCAGCTCACCCGGGACAGTAACCTACGAGCAGTACTTC.

CDR3 nucleotide sequence: TGTGCCAGCAGCCCACCAGTAGCGGGAGCACTCGAGCAGTACTTC. Translated, it gives CASSPPVAGALEQYF. The chain couples TRBV28 to TRBJ2-7; 9 positions match TRBD2. Germline V gene lookup returns CDR1 MDHEN and CDR2 SYDVKM. Trimming removed 6 bases from V and 6 bases from J; junction bases left unmatched: 12. This CDR3 region has 15 residues.

The CDR3 protein is CASSETGTSFDEQFF. CDR3 DNA: TGTGCCAGCAGTGAGACCGGGACTAGTTTCGATGAGCAGTTCTTC. The rearrangement uses TRBV9 and TRBJ2-1; 8 bases agree with TRBD2. This CDR3 spans 15 amino acids. V was pared by 5 bases and J by 8 bases, with 12 bases of the junction left unmatched. CDR1 SGDLS and CDR2 YYNGEE come from the germline V gene.

The CDR3 spells CASRRGGAPDGSWQETQYF. In DNA form, the CDR3 reads TGCGCCAGCAGGAGGGGGGGGGCGCCTGACGGGAGTTGGCAAGAGACCCAGTACTTC. This chain uses TRBV10-1 with TRBJ2-5; D possibly corresponds to TRBD2 (7 bases). In germline, CDR1 is WNHNN, CDR2 SYGVQD (reference sequence). The CDR3 totals 19 residues. V lost 6 bases and J 2 bases, leaving 28 bases between the germline ends.

The rearrangement uses TRBV24-1 and TRBJ2-3; D is possibly TRBD2 (5 bases). From germline, CDR1 is KGHDR and CDR2 SFDVKD. Deletions cut 5 bases from V and 1 base from J, with 9 bases between. The CDR3 covers 14 residues. The CDR3 region is CATSGTEGTDTQYF. The CDR3, as DNA: TGTGCCACCAGTGGTACGGAGGGCACAGATACGCAGTATTTT.

This chain uses TRBV25-1 with TRBJ2-2; D gene uncertain. Looked up from germline, CDR1 is MGHDK and CDR2 is SYGVNS. Trimming removed 6 bases from V and 1 base from J, with 6 bases in between. The CDR3 has 13 residues. Written as DNA, the CDR3 is TGTGCCAGCAGAGATAGGAACACCGGGGAGCTGTTTTTT. It yields the protein CASRDRNTGELFF.

The chain has TRBV25-1 and TRBJ1-2, with D possibly matching TRBD1 (6 bases). Looked up from germline, CDR1 is MGHDK and CDR2 is SYGVNS. Trimming took 4 bases from V and 8 from J, leaving 14 bases between them. The length of the CDR3 is 13 residues. CDR3 residues: CASSVFEGDGYTF. CDR3 in DNA: TGTGCCAGCAGTGTATTTGAGGGGGACGGCTACACCTTC.

The chain recombines TRBV2 with TRBJ1-2; D unresolved. Trimming left V 2 bases short and J 4 bases short, with 17 bases between. CDR1 SNHLY and CDR2 FYNNEI come from the germline V gene. CDR3 length: 16 residues. CDR3: CASSESTRPSIYGYTF. CDR3 bases: TGTGCCAGCAGTGAATCGACCAGGCCAAGCATCTATGGCTACACCTTC. The variable domain in full, with the rest retrieved from reference TRBV2 and TRBJ1-2, is EPEVTQTPSHQVTQMGQEVILRCVPISNHLYFYWYRQILGQKVEFLVSFYNNEISEKSEIFDDQFSVERPDGSNFTLKIRSTKLEDSAMYFCASSESTRPSIYGYTFGSGTRLTVV.

This clone was seen more than once but under ten times. This chain links TRBV29-1 with TRBJ2-7, with D possibly being TRBD2 (6 bases). The CDR3 runs 13 residues. Trimming removed 4 bases from V and 0 bases from J, with 10 bases in between. The germline V gene has CDR1 SQVTM and CDR2 ANQGSEA. This CDR3 reads CSVGGGTSYEQYF. The CDR3 bases are TGCAGCGTTGGCGGCGGGACCTCCTACGAGCAGTACTTC.

This clone was detected only once. The chain links TRBV7-2 to TRBJ1-1, with D perhaps TRBD1 (5 bases). The V gene lost 1 base and the J gene lost 3 bases, with 9 bases spanning the gap. This CDR3 has 14 residues. CDR1 is SGHTA, CDR2 FQGNSA, per germline. The CDR3 is CASSLEGFYTEAFF. DNA for the CDR3: TGTGCCAGCAGCTTAGAGGGGTTCTACACTGAAGCTTTCTTT.

V is TRBV6-5 and J is TRBJ1-1, with D unclear. The CDR3 has 13 amino acids. Looked up from germline, CDR1 is MNHEY and CDR2 is SVGAGI. Between the trimmed V and J ends, which lost 7 bases and 1 base, there was a span of 10 bases. CDR3 amino acids: CASNEAPNTEAFF. The CDR3 DNA follows: TGTGCCAGCAACGAGGCCCCGAACACTGAAGCTTTCTTT.

This chain uses TRBV6-1 with TRBJ1-1, with D possibly being TRBD1 (6 bases). Germline CDR1 reads MNHNS; CDR2 reads SASEGT. CDR3 length: 14 residues. V was shortened by 2 bases and J by 1 base, with 8 bases between the two germline ends. CDR3 residues: CASSEPQGNTEAFF. As DNA, the CDR3 is TGTGCCAGCAGTGAACCACAGGGGAACACTGAAGCTTTCTTT.

V is TRBV10-3 and J is TRBJ2-7; TRBD1 is a possible D gene (5 bases). Trimming took off 2 bases at V and 0 bases at J, with 8 bases between the two ends. This CDR3 has 14 residues. In germline, CDR1 is ENHRY, CDR2 SYGVKD. The CDR3 protein is CAISEDRASYEQYF. The CDR3 nucleotides read TGTGCCATCAGTGAGGACAGAGCCTCCTACGAGCAGTACTTC.

The chain has TRBV10-1 and TRBJ2-3; possible D gene TRBD1, 5 bases. This CDR3 is built from 14 residues. V was shortened by 2 bases and J by 1 base, with 7 bases between the two germline ends. Germline loops: CDR1 WNHNN, CDR2 SYGVQD (reference sequence). CDR3 in DNA: TGCGCCAGCAGTGAGGTAGGGGGCACAGATACGCAGTATTTT. It specifies CASSEVGGTDTQYF.

This clone appeared a few times. The chain combines TRBV18 with TRBJ1-3; D remains ambiguous. The germline CDR1 and CDR2 sequences are KGHSH and LQKENI. V dropped 3 bases and J dropped 1 base, with 16 bases sitting between them. CDR3 size: 17 residues. CDR3 nucleotides: TGTGCCAGCTCACCTGAGGGCTCCTCTTTTTCTGGAAACACCATATATTTT. Encoded protein: CASSPEGSSFSGNTIYF.

The V gene is TRBV6-5, the J gene TRBJ1-6, with TRBD1 matching 11 bases. Germline V lookup: CDR1 MNHEY, CDR2 SVGAGI. The CDR3 has 15 amino acids. V shed 6 bases, J shed 10 bases, and the junction held 8 bases outside the gene matches. In nucleotides, the CDR3 is TGTGCCAGCAGGACGGGGGGACAGGGGGTCTCACCCCTCCACTTT. Its protein is CASRTGGQGVSPLHF.

In this sample, this clone turned up a few times. The chain links TRBV7-2 to TRBJ2-7; 7 bases agree with TRBD2. The CDR3 is 16 amino acids. Losses at the gene ends were 5 bases for V and 2 bases for J; bases not matched to a gene: 12. From germline, CDR1 is SGHTA and CDR2 FQGNSA. CDR3 amino acids: CASSQRSGGLTYEQYF. In nucleotides, the CDR3 is TGTGCCAGCAGCCAGCGTTCGGGGGGTCTGACCTACGAGCAGTACTTC.